This entry lists 17 T cell receptor beta chains sequenced from one sample in a study of OX40 agonist ivuxolimab in advanced cancers. TCRdb keeps only in-frame clones here, not all; method: immunoSEQ multiplex PCR. The table lists roughly 89,000 clones, approximately 90% of them singletons. This sample comprised CD4+ or CD8+ T cells sorted from blood, obtained in a trial of the OX40 agonist ivuxolimab. The receptors originated from an adult with an advanced solid tumor such as melanoma, head and neck, liver or kidney cancer.

This sequence joins TRBV29-1 and TRBJ2-5, with D possibly being TRBD2 (5 bases). The germline V and J ends were trimmed by 4 bases and 2 bases, with 5 bases remaining between them. Germline assignment: CDR1 SQVTM and CDR2 ANQGSEA. This CDR3 has 11 amino acids. CDR3 sequence (DNA): TGCAGCGTTGCGGGGCAAGAGACCCAGTACTTC. It specifies CSVAGQETQYF.

CDR3 DNA sequence: TGCAGCGTTGAAGGGGGCACGGTCAATGAGCAGTTCTTC. Amino acids: CSVEGGTVNEQFF. This rearrangement joins TRBV29-1 to TRBJ2-1; D may be TRBD1 (5 bases). Germline lookup yields CDR1 SQVTM and CDR2 ANQGSEA. CDR3 length equals 13 residues. V dropped 1 base and J dropped 6 bases, with 10 bases sitting between them.

The rearrangement uses TRBV7-8 and TRBJ1-2; D gene ambiguous. The CDR3 runs to 12 residues. CDR1 is SGHVS and CDR2 is FQNEAQ in the germline V gene. Trimming took off 8 bases at V and 6 bases at J, with 13 bases between the two ends. The CDR3 bases are TGTGCCAGCCCCACGGGAACGGATGGCTACACCTTC. Its protein product is CASPTGTDGYTF.

The genes are TRBV11-1 and TRBJ2-3; D call uncertain. Trimming stripped 1 base from V and 1 base from J, with 6 bases between. CDR1 and CDR2 from the germline V gene are SGHAT and FQDESV (reference sequence). This CDR3 is 14 amino acids long. CDR3 DNA: TGTGCCAGCAGCTTAGTGGCAGGCACAGATACGCAGTATTTT. As protein: CASSLVAGTDTQYF.

The chain links TRBV19 to TRBJ1-3, with a weak D call TRBD1 (5 bases). V dropped 1 base and J dropped 0 bases, with 7 bases sitting between them. CDR1 and CDR2 (germline): LNHDA, SQIVND (reference sequence). This CDR3 is built from 15 residues. CDR3 nucleotide sequence: TGTGCCAGTAGTATAGCTGGGACCTCTGGAAACACCATATATTTT. It yields the protein CASSIAGTSGNTIYF.

This clone was seen only a few times. V usage is TRBV18 and J usage is TRBJ1-5; 7 bases align to TRBD1. Germline assignment: CDR1 KGHSH and CDR2 LQKENI. This CDR3 is 14 amino acids long. V lost 4 bases, J lost 2 bases, and 2 bases stayed unmatched. The CDR3 sequence is CASSRTGGNQPQHF. The CDR3 nucleotides read TGTGCCAGCTCACGGACAGGCGGCAATCAGCCCCAGCATTTT.

Only one count was recorded for this clone. The chain combines TRBV18 with TRBJ2-4, with 7 bases matching TRBD1. The V segment lost 4 bases and the J segment 9 bases; nucleotides outside the gene matches: 3. Germline loops: CDR1 KGHSH, CDR2 LQKENI. The length of the CDR3 is 12 residues. The CDR3 region is CASSLTGVIQYF. The CDR3, as DNA: TGTGCCAGCTCACTAACAGGGGTCATTCAGTACTTC. Full variable domain (rest looked up from reference TRBV18 and TRBJ2-4): NAGVMQNPRHLVRRRGQEARLRCSPMKGHSHVYWYRQLPEEGLKFMVYLQKENIIDESGMPKERFSAEFPKEGPSILRIQQVVRGDSAAYFCASSLTGVIQYFGAGTRLSVL.

Written as DNA, the CDR3 is TGTGCCAGCAGCCGCAGACAGGGAGGCCAATCCTACGAGCAGTACTTC. It specifies CASSRRQGGQSYEQYF. The rearrangement links TRBV9 to TRBJ2-7, with a weak D call TRBD1 (7 bases). Trimming took 4 bases from V and 1 from J, leaving 18 bases between them. The CDR3 totals 16 residues. Germline V gives CDR1 SGDLS, CDR2 YYNGEE.

The chain's CDR3 is CSVRGTSGSYEQYF. CDR3 DNA: TGCAGCGTTAGAGGGACTAGCGGGAGCTACGAGCAGTACTTC. The gene calls are TRBV29-1 and TRBJ2-7; TRBD2 agrees at 14 bases. The trim removed 5 bases at V and 3 bases at J, leaving 3 bases unmatched. Germline CDR1 and CDR2: SQVTM and ANQGSEA. This CDR3 region has 14 residues.

V usage is TRBV6-1 and J usage is TRBJ2-7, with D unresolved. Trimming cost V 6 bases and J 0 bases, with 9 bases left between them. CDR3 length equals 13 residues. The germline gives CDR1 MNHNS, CDR2 SASEGT. CDR3 region: CASRGASSYEQYF. The DNA of the CDR3 is TGTGCCAGCAGGGGCGCCAGCTCCTACGAGCAGTACTTC.

The rearrangement joins TRBV6-1 to TRBJ2-5; a possible D gene is TRBD2 (5 bases). The CDR3 sequence is 14 residues long. Germline CDR1 MNHNS, CDR2 SASEGT. With 3 bases removed from V and 7 bases from J, the gap between germline ends came to 15 bases. CDR3 sequence (DNA): TGTGCCAGCAGTGACCGGGGAGTTGGTGTGACCCAGTACTTC. This encodes CASSDRGVGVTQYF.

The rearrangement joins TRBV5-5 to TRBJ1-4, with 9 bases that match TRBD1. CDR3 length: 15 amino acids. The germline V gene encodes CDR1 SGHKS and CDR2 YYEKEE (reference sequence). The V segment lost 3 bases and the J segment 6 bases; nucleotides outside the gene matches: 6. DNA for the CDR3: TGTGCCAGCAGCTCCAACAGGGGGCTAGATGAAAAACTGTTTTTT. This gives the protein CASSSNRGLDEKLFF.

The chain links TRBV18 to TRBJ2-7; 8 positions match TRBD2. CDR3 length: 14 amino acids. Trimming removed 3 bases from V and 0 bases from J; junction bases left unmatched: 1. Germline V gene data show CDR1 as KGHSH and CDR2 as LQKENI. Here the CDR3 DNA reads TGTGCCAGCTCACCTCTAGCGGGCTCCTACGAGCAGTACTTC. Protein product: CASSPLAGSYEQYF. Together with reference TRBV18 and TRBJ2-7, the CDR3 gives the full variable domain: NAGVMQNPRHLVRRRGQEARLRCSPMKGHSHVYWYRQLPEEGLKFMVYLQKENIIDESGMPKERFSAEFPKEGPSILRIQQVVRGDSAAYFCASSPLAGSYEQYFGPGTRLTVT.

This clone was seen just once. J is TRBJ2-5 and V is TRBV5-1; 7 bases are shared with TRBD2. The better agreement between TRBJ2-7 and the DNA end casts doubt on the J call. This CDR3 has 15 amino acids. The germline V gene encodes CDR1 SGHRS and CDR2 YFSETQ. CDR3 amino acids: CASSLRWAGEDEQYF. CDR3 sequence (DNA): TGCGCCAGCAGCTTGAGATGGGCGGGAGAAGACGAGCAGTACTTC.

The chain uses TRBV27 and TRBJ1-4, with TRBD1 matching 7 bases. V gave up 6 bases and J gave up 8 bases; unmatched junction bases: 9. CDR3 length equals 14 residues. Germline CDR1 reads MNHEY; CDR2 reads SMNVEV (reference sequence). CDR3 nucleotide sequence: TGTGCCAGCAGCTCCGGGACAGAAAGGGAAAAACTGTTTTTT. As protein: CASSSGTEREKLFF.

This chain joins TRBV4-2 and TRBJ2-5, with D uncertain. Germline CDR1 is LGHNA and CDR2 is YNFKEQ. V lost 0 bases and J 5 bases, leaving 13 bases between the germline ends. The CDR3 covers 15 residues. The CDR3 protein is CASSQDRNSRETQYF. CDR3 DNA: TGTGCCAGCAGCCAAGATAGAAACAGCAGGGAGACCCAGTACTTC.

This chain connects TRBV2 to TRBJ2-3, with 10 bases lining up with TRBD1. V shed 5 bases and J 4 bases; nucleotides not matched to a gene: 9. The CDR3 totals 16 residues. Germline-derived CDR1 and CDR2 are SNHLY and FYNNEI. The chain's CDR3 is CASSLAGTGEADTQYF. CDR3 bases: TGTGCCAGCAGTCTAGCCGGGACAGGGGAGGCAGATACGCAGTATTTT. Complete variable domain (other parts from reference TRBV2 and TRBJ2-3): EPEVTQTPSHQVTQMGQEVILRCVPISNHLYFYWYRQILGQKVEFLVSFYNNEISEKSEIFDDQFSVERPDGSNFTLKIRSTKLEDSAMYFCASSLAGTGEADTQYFGPGTRLTVL.